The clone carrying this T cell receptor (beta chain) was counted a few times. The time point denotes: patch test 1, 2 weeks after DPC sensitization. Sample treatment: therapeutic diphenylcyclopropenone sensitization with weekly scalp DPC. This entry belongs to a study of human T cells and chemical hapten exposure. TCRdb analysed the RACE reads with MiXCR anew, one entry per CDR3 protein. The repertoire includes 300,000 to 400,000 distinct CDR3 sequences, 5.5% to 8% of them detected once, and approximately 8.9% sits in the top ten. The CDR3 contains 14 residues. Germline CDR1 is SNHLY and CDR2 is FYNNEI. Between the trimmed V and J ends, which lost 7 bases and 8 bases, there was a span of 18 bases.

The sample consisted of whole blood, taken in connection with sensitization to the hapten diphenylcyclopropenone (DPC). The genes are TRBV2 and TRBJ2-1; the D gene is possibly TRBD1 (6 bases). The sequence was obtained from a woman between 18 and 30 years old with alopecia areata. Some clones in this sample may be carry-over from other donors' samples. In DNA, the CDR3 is TGTGCCAGCAAACCCGGGACAACCTTCGATGAGCAGTTCTTC. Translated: CASKPGTTFDEQFF.